A selection of T cell receptor beta chains follows, all from one sample in a study of cytomegalovirus exposure and HLA in healthy donors. Profiling relied on immunoSEQ multiplex PCR, and the TCRdb table lists in-frame clones only, not all of them. The table includes 130,000 or so clones, around 77% detected once. The specimen was PBMCs. These receptors were taken from a young man in good health and CMV-seropositive. Both conserved end residues are part of each CDR3. The D gene is left open where the match is weak. For some rows the clone size is stated as once, few or many, or as a class when expanded; others skip it.

TRBV14	NA	TRBJ2-3	TRBD2	TGTGCCAGCCGCCGGGGATTAGCGGGAGTTCTCACAGATACGCAGTATTTT	CASRRGLAGVLTDTQYF
TRBV30	NA	TRBJ1-1	NA	TGTGCCTGGAGTGTGCCAGGGTGGCCTGAAGCTTTCTTT	CAWSVPGWPEAFF
TRBV13	few	TRBJ1-2	TRBD1	TGTGCCAGCAGCTCTCCAGGGGGCATGTGGGGCTACACCTTC	CASSSPGGMWGYTF
TRBV27	few	TRBJ2-1	NA	TGTGCCAGCAGTTTTGGGGGACTGGGCTACAATGAGCAGTTCTTC	CASSFGGLGYNEQFF
TRBV7-8	NA	TRBJ1-2	NA	TGTGCCAGCAGCCTCAGCAGGACTAACTATGGCTACACCTTC	CASSLSRTNYGYTF
TRBV5-6	NA	TRBJ1-2	TRBD1	TGTGCCAGCAGCCACGGACAGGATAACTATGGCTACACCTTC	CASSHGQDNYGYTF
TRBV7-9	NA	TRBJ2-5	NA	TGTGCCAGCAGCTTAGCAGCACTACCGGGGCAGTACTTC	CASSLAALPGQYF
TRBV6-5	few	TRBJ2-6	NA	TGTGCCAGCAGCCGCACAGTTGCCGACGTCCTGACTTTC	CASSRTVADVLTF
TRBV28	once	TRBJ1-3	NA	TGTGCCAGCAGGGCCGGCGGGATCTCTGGAAACACCATATATTTT	CASRAGGISGNTIYF
TRBV6-5	NA	TRBJ2-7	NA	TGTGCCAGCAGTACCGGCGGGGTTAAGTACTTC	CASSTGGVKYF
TRBV6-1	few	TRBJ2-7	TRBD1	TGTGCCAGCAGTGGTTGGGGACAGGGCAAAGGATTTTACGAGCAGTACTTC	CASSGWGQGKGFYEQYF
TRBV28	NA	TRBJ1-2	NA	TGTGCCAGCAGTCCCCGGACAGCCCGCTTTGGCAGCTACACCTTC	CASSPRTARFGSYTF
TRBV19	NA	TRBJ2-2	TRBD2	TGTGCCAGTAGTATGAGGCTAGCGGGAGCTCGGGGCACCGGGGAGCTGTTTTTT	CASSMRLAGARGTGELFF
TRBV7-9	NA	TRBJ2-7	TRBD2	TGTGCCAGCAAACCGGGACTAGCGGACTACGAGCAGTACTTC	CASKPGLADYEQYF
TRBV27	NA	TRBJ2-3	TRBD2	TGTGCCAGCAGTTCTCGGACTAGCGGGAGTTGGTCAGATACGCAGTATTTT	CASSSRTSGSWSDTQYF
TRBV29-1	NA	TRBJ2-1	TRBD2	TGCAGCGTAGCCAGACTAGCGGGAGATGATGAGCAGTTCTTC	CSVARLAGDDEQFF
TRBV11-2	few	TRBJ2-3	NA	TGTGCCAGCAGCTCGCGGGCCCACAACCGGGATACGCAGTATTTT	CASSSRAHNRDTQYF
TRBV10-3	NA	TRBJ1-1	NA	TGTGCCATCAGTGAGGGACAGATGAACACTGAAGCTTTCTTT	CAISEGQMNTEAFF
TRBV2	NA	TRBJ1-1	NA	TGTGCCAGCAGTTATCCCACTGAAGCTTTCTTT	CASSYPTEAFF
TRBV14	few	TRBJ1-2	NA	TGTGCCAGCAGCCAAGCCTTCAGGGCTGGCTACACCTTC	CASSQAFRAGYTF
TRBV28	NA	TRBJ1-1	TRBD1	TGTGCCAGTCTACCGTTCGGGACAGGGAGGAGGCGTATCCTCGGGACTGAAGCTTTCTTT	CASLPFGTGRRRILGTEAFF
TRBV5-4	NA	TRBJ1-4	NA	TGTGCCAGCAGCCCTGGGCAGGGATCTAATGAAAAACTGTTTTTT	CASSPGQGSNEKLFF
TRBV2	few	TRBJ2-2	TRBD2	TGTGCCAGCCTAACCGGGGGGGCGTACACCGGGGAGCTGTTTTTT	CASLTGGAYTGELFF
TRBV7-8	NA	TRBJ2-7	NA	TGTGCCAGCAGACAGGTCCCGGGCCCCTACGAGCAGTACTTC	CASRQVPGPYEQYF
TRBV5-1	NA	TRBJ1-1	NA	TGCGCCAGCAGCTTGTCAGGTACCACTGAAGCTTTCTTT	CASSLSGTTEAFF
TRBV5-6	NA	TRBJ1-5	NA	TGTGCCAGCAGTTCCGGAGGGGCGCGGGGTCAGCCCCAGCATTTT	CASSSGGARGQPQHF
TRBV5-6	few	TRBJ2-3	TRBD1	TGTGCCAGCAGCCAGAGGACAGGGGCACTCCCAGATACGCAGTATTTT	CASSQRTGALPDTQYF
TRBV9	NA	TRBJ1-4	TRBD1	TGTGCCAGCAGCGTAGGGGGAATTGACAGGGGTAATGAAAAACTGTTTTTT	CASSVGGIDRGNEKLFF
TRBV19	NA	TRBJ2-1	TRBD1	TGTGCCAGTAGTATAGAAGGGACAGGACTCTACAATGAGCAGTTCTTC	CASSIEGTGLYNEQFF
TRBV4-1	NA	TRBJ2-7	TRBD1	TGCGCCAGCAGCCAAGCGGGACAGGGGATCTACGAGCAGTACTTC	CASSQAGQGIYEQYF
TRBV11-1	NA	TRBJ2-3	NA	TGTGCCAGCAGCTTAGGGACTGCTCGGGATACGCAGTATTTT	CASSLGTARDTQYF
TRBV7-2	NA	TRBJ2-2	NA	TGTGCCAGCAGCTTATCTTCGTGGGAGGCGACCGGGGAGCTGTTTTTT	CASSLSSWEATGELFF
TRBV6-6	NA	TRBJ1-3	TRBD1	TGTGCCAGCACAACCGACAGGGCTGGAAACACCATATATTTT	CASTTDRAGNTIYF
TRBV28	NA	TRBJ2-1	NA	TGTGTCAGCAGGCCCGGGAGTTACAATGAGCAGTTCTTC	CVSRPGSYNEQFF
TRBV5-1	NA	TRBJ2-5	NA	TGCGCCAGCACTGGGACTTCCTTGTACCAAGAGACCCAGTACTTC	CASTGTSLYQETQYF
TRBV25-1	NA	TRBJ1-5	TRBD1	TGTGCCAGCAGTGGGGGGGTAGGACAGGGAGATCAGCCCCAGCATTTT	CASSGGVGQGDQPQHF
TRBV6-4	few	TRBJ2-1	NA	TGTGCCAGCAGTGCCGGGACCCTCGGAGGGAATGAGCAGTTCTTC	CASSAGTLGGNEQFF
TRBV6-1	NA	TRBJ1-6	NA	TGTGCCAGCAGTGAATTCGTGGGCAGGGTTAATTCACCCCTCCACTTT	CASSEFVGRVNSPLHF
TRBV9	NA	TRBJ1-6	TRBD1	TGTGCCAGCAGCGCCAGACAGGGAGTCGATAATTCACCCCTCCACTTT	CASSARQGVDNSPLHF
TRBV18	NA	TRBJ1-4	NA	TGTGCCAGCTCACCAGGGTCCGGGGTGATAACTAATGAAAAACTGTTTTTT	CASSPGSGVITNEKLFF
TRBV6-5	few	TRBJ1-5	NA	TGTGCCAGCAGTTACGCGGAGAGCAATCAGCCCCAGCATTTT	CASSYAESNQPQHF
TRBV6-6	NA	TRBJ2-6	NA	TGTGCCAGCAGTTTTGGTCCACACTCTGGGGCCAACGTCCTGACTTTC	CASSFGPHSGANVLTF
TRBV27	NA	TRBJ2-3	TRBD2	TGTGCCAGCAGTTCCCTGACTAGCGGGGGTAACACAGATACGCAGTATTTT	CASSSLTSGGNTDTQYF
TRBV2	NA	TRBJ1-6	NA	TGTGCCAGCAAAACCTTATCGACAGATAATTCACCCCTCCACTTT	CASKTLSTDNSPLHF
TRBV4-2	NA	TRBJ2-5	TRBD2	TGTGCCAGCAGCCAAGATCGGGGGGGCCAAGAGACCCAGTACTTC	CASSQDRGGQETQYF
TRBV11-2	NA	TRBJ2-3	NA	TGTGCCAGCAGCCCCGACAAGGCGGGCCGTAATACGCAGTATTTT	CASSPDKAGRNTQYF
TRBV28	NA	TRBJ2-2	NA	TGTGCCAGCATGGGGGGAAACACCGGGGAGCTGTTTTTT	CASMGGNTGELFF
TRBV4-1	NA	TRBJ1-4	TRBD1	TGCGCCAGCCAAAACAAGGATCGGGACAGGGGGAATGAAAAACTGTTTTTT	CASQNKDRDRGNEKLFF
TRBV27	few	TRBJ2-5	TRBD2	TGTGCCAGCAGATATAGGGGGTCACCGTGGACTAGCCTGGAGACCCAGTACTTC	CASRYRGSPWTSLETQYF
TRBV2	NA	TRBJ1-2	NA	TGTGCCAGCAGTGAAGGGGGGGGGTACGGCTATGGCTACACCTTC	CASSEGGGYGYGYTF
TRBV7-2	few	TRBJ2-5	TRBD1	TGTGCCAGCAGCATCGGGACAGAAGAGACCCAGTACTTC	CASSIGTEETQYF
TRBV27	NA	TRBJ1-2	NA	TGTGCCAGCAGTTCCGGACAGACAGCTAACTATGGCTACACCTTC	CASSSGQTANYGYTF
TRBV27	NA	TRBJ1-1	NA	TGTGCCAGCAGACGCCCCGGGGCTGAAGCTTTCTTT	CASRRPGAEAFF